The clone carrying this T cell receptor beta chain has more than one count but fewer than ten. While infection was still active, Seattle patients were enrolled and then followed longitudinally. The data were taken from a study of blood T cell repertoires in COVID-19. This CDR3 region has 15 residues. V was pared by 0 bases and J by 4 bases, with 12 bases between. The V gene's germline CDR1 is MGHRA and CDR2 YSYEKL. Sequencing was performed with immunoSEQ multiplex PCR; in TCRdb, only in-frame clones are kept and a portion is missing. The data show roughly 150,000 clones, approximately 90% seen once. The sequenced sample was peripheral blood. The rearrangement links TRBV4-1 to TRBJ1-2, with D perhaps matching TRBD1 (5 bases). This sequence was found in a woman in her 70s with COVID-19, enrolled during active disease. This CDR3 is CASSQEWGGSYGYTF. In nucleotides, the CDR3 is TGCGCCAGCAGCCAAGAGTGGGGCGGTTCCTATGGCTACACCTTC.